This T cell receptor (beta chain) was documented in a study of cytomegalovirus exposure and HLA in healthy donors. Notes on this clone: The antigen remains unidentified.

Whole-study findings and limits: When a later analysis was performed, an Asian-associated ancestry cluster reportedly had fewer N-insertions than the approximately 690-donor mean. A later analysis linked 15,000 to 20,000 TCR beta sequences to HLA alleles at 0.05 false discovery rate. Later analysis revealed greater clonal expansion in HLA-associated TCR beta chains than in equally common others.

Vbeta (60) and Jbeta (13) primers were used in the PCR. TCRdb keeps only in-frame clones here, not all; method: immunoSEQ multiplex PCR. The data contain roughly 300,000 clones, about nine tenths of them singletons. The source is a man in his forties in good health and CMV-seropositive. Input material: PBMCs.

In DNA, the CDR3 is TGCGCCAGCAGCCCCTGGACAGGCGGCGAAAAACTGTTTTTT. Translated, it gives CASSPWTGGEKLFF. V gene TRBV4-1 combines with J gene TRBJ1-4; 7 positions match TRBD1. The CDR3 is 14 amino acids. Per germline, CDR1 MGHRA and CDR2 YSYEKL. The V and J ends lost 4 bases and 8 bases, in that order; junction bases with no gene match: 7.